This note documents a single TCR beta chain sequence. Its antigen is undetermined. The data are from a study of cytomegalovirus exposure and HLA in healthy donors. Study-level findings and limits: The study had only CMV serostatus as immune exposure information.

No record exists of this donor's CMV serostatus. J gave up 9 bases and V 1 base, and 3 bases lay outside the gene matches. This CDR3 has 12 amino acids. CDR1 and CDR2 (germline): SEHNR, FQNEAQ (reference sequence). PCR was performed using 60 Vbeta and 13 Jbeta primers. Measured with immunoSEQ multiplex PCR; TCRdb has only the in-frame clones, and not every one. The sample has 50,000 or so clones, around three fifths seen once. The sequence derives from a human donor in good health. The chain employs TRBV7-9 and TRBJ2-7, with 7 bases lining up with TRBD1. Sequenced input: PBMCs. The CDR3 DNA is TGTGCCAGCAGCTTAGGGGGGACAGCGCAGTACTTC. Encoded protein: CASSLGGTAQYF.